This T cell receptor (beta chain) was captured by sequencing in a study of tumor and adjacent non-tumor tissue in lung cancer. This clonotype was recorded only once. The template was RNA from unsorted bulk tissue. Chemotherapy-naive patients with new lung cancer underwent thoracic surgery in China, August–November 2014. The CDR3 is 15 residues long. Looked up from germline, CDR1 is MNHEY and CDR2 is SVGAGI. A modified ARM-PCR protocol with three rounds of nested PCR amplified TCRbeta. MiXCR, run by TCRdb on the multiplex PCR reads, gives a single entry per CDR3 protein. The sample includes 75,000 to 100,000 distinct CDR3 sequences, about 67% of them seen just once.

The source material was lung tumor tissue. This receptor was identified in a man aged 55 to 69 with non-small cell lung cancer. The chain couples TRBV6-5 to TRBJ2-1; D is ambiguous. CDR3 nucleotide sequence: TGTGCAAACAAACTTCATGGACCTTCGAAAATGGAGCAGTTCTTC. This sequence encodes CANKLHGPSKMEQFF.